The clone carrying this TCR beta chain was counted only a few times. Some clones are missing from TCRdb's copy, which holds only in-frame ones; the method was immunoSEQ multiplex PCR. The sample lists some 300,000 clones, just under 85% seen once, with around 4% in the top ten. The data are from a study of blood T cell repertoires in COVID-19. V gave up 4 bases and J gave up 9 bases, with 17 bases separating them. The CDR3 length is 14 residues. In germline, CDR1 is SGHRS, CDR2 YFSETQ. Sequencing was performed on peripheral blood. This receptor was taken from a woman between 45 and 60 years old with active or convalescent COVID-19. V gene TRBV5-1 combines with J gene TRBJ2-1; tentatively, D is TRBD1 (5 bases). The CDR3 DNA reads as TGCGCCAGCAGCGGAGCCGGTGGGGCTACTGAGCAGTTCTTC. Its translation: CASSGAGGATEQFF. The full variable domain, its missing parts supplied by reference TRBV5-1 and TRBJ2-1, is KAGVTQTPRYLIKTRGQQVTLSCSPISGHRSVSWYQQTPGQGLQFLFEYFSETQRNKGNFPGRFSGRQFSNSRSEMNVSTLELGDSALYLCASSGAGGATEQFFGPGTRLTVL.